Following are 20 T cell receptor beta chains from one sample sequenced in a study of control samples from healthy donors and cancer patients. The data were produced by immunoSEQ multiplex PCR, yet TCRdb's version contains in-frame clones alone and is incomplete. This table has roughly 120,000 clones, around 96% appearing once. The sequenced sample consisted of blood. The receptors stem from a man aged 30-40 years in good health.

The V and J genes are TRBV7-3 and TRBJ2-5; TRBD2 agrees at 7 bases. CDR3 length equals 15 residues. V gave up 5 bases and J gave up 5 bases; unmatched junction bases: 11. Per germline, CDR1 SGHTA and CDR2 FQGTGA. The DNA of the CDR3 is TGTGCCAGCAGCCCCCATGGGGCGGGGGTGGAGACCCAGTACTTC. Its protein is CASSPHGAGVETQYF. The variable domain in full, with the rest retrieved from reference TRBV7-3 and TRBJ2-5, is GAGVSQTPSNKVTEKGKYVELRCDPISGHTALYWYRQSLGQGPEFLIYFQGTGAADDSGLPNDRFFAVRPEGSVSTLKIQRTERGDSAVYLCASSPHGAGVETQYFGPGTRLLVL.

The chain has TRBV28 and TRBJ1-5, with 8 bases lining up with TRBD1. Germline lookup yields CDR1 MDHEN and CDR2 SYDVKM. V shed 5 bases and J 3 bases; nucleotides not matched to a gene: 9. This CDR3 region has 16 residues. The CDR3 sequence: CASSAADRGSNQPQHF. The CDR3 nucleotides read TGTGCCAGCAGTGCCGCTGACAGGGGTTCCAATCAGCCCCAGCATTTT. The full variable domain, with the rest looked up from reference TRBV28 and TRBJ1-5, is DVKVTQSSRYLVKRTGEKVFLECVQDMDHENMFWYRQDPGLGLRLIYFSYDVKMKEKGDIPEGYSVSREKKERFSLILESASTNQTSMYLCASSAADRGSNQPQHFGDGTRLSIL.

V and J are TRBV5-8 and TRBJ2-3; TRBD1 agrees at 9 bases. The CDR3 contains 16 residues. Germline-derived CDR1 and CDR2 are SGHTS and YDEGEE. Germline trimming cut 3 bases from V and 0 bases from J; bases unmatched to any gene: 5. DNA of the CDR3: TGTGCCAGCAGCTCTGGGACAGGGATAAGCACAGATACGCAGTATTTT. Translating it yields CASSSGTGISTDTQYF.

This clone was recorded only once. This chain joins TRBV4-1 and TRBJ1-2; D is undetermined. CDR1 is MGHRA, CDR2 YSYEKL, per germline. The CDR3 consists of 14 residues. V lost 0 bases and J 3 bases, leaving 8 bases between the germline ends. DNA of the CDR3: TGCGCCAGCAGCCAAGACTTAGGACACTATGGCTACACCTTC. It translates to CASSQDLGHYGYTF.

The V call is TRBV7-8, the J call TRBJ2-1, with D uncertain. The germline CDR1 and CDR2 sequences are SGHVS and FQNEAQ. V lost 3 bases and J 5 bases, leaving 17 bases between the germline ends. This CDR3 has 16 amino acids. CDR3 bases: TGTGCCAGCAGCTTGTGGTCCCCAAGACTCGACAATGAGCAGTTCTTC. Its protein is CASSLWSPRLDNEQFF.

The V call is TRBV12-5, the J call TRBJ1-3, with D unresolved. Germline-derived CDR1 and CDR2 are LGHNT and FRNRAP. Trimming took off 0 bases at V and 0 bases at J, with 9 bases between the two ends. This CDR3 comprises 16 residues. The CDR3, as DNA: TGTGCTAGTGGTTTGGTACGAGGGCTCTCTGGAAACACCATATATTTT. It is translated as CASGLVRGLSGNTIYF.

The chain employs TRBV7-9 and TRBJ1-6; the D is unclear. Trimming left V 5 bases short and J 8 bases short, with 13 bases between. This CDR3 region has 14 residues. Germline CDR1 and CDR2: SEHNR and FQNEAQ (reference sequence). The CDR3 sequence: CASSVRPRDSPLHF. The DNA of the CDR3 is TGTGCCAGCAGCGTGCGCCCAAGGGATTCACCCCTCCACTTT.

The CDR3 is CAWRFGGWDTEAFF. The CDR3, as DNA: TGTGCCTGGAGGTTTGGGGGCTGGGACACTGAAGCTTTCTTT. The V gene is TRBV30, the J gene TRBJ1-1; D possibly corresponds to TRBD1 (6 bases). Trimming left V 3 bases short and J 3 bases short, with 14 bases between. The CDR3 consists of 14 residues. Germline values: CDR1 GTSNPN, CDR2 SVGIG (reference sequence).

The V call is TRBV14, the J call TRBJ2-6, with D unclear. Trimming pared 0 bases from V and 4 bases from J, leaving 10 bases between. The CDR3 runs to 16 residues. In germline, CDR1 is SGHDN, CDR2 FVKESK. CDR3 in amino acids: CASSQDPLGGANVLTF. Written as DNA, the CDR3 is TGTGCCAGCAGCCAAGATCCCCTGGGGGGGGCCAACGTCCTGACTTTC.

The chain is built from TRBV6-2 or TRBV6-3 and TRBJ2-1; 9 nucleotides match TRBD2. V gave up 6 bases and J gave up 5 bases; unmatched junction bases: 20. The CDR3 has 19 residues. Germline V gene sequence: CDR1 MNHEY, CDR2 SVGEGT. The CDR3 nucleotides read TGTGCCAGCAGCTCGGTAGCGGGGGTCTTTCGGAACCGCCACAATGAGCAGTTCTTC. It encodes CASSSVAGVFRNRHNEQFF.

The rearrangement joins TRBV9 to TRBJ1-5; TRBD1 might be the D (5 bases). The CDR3 covers 17 residues. CDR1 and CDR2 from the germline V gene are SGDLS and YYNGEE. The germline V and J ends were trimmed by 4 bases and 3 bases, with 20 bases remaining between them. Written as DNA, the CDR3 is TGTGCCAGCAGCCGGGGCCCCTCAGGGACCTCCAATCAGCCCCAGCATTTT. It encodes CASSRGPSGTSNQPQHF.

The DNA for the CDR3 is TGTGCCACCAGCCGCTCTGAGGGGGAGAGAGTCTATGGCTACACCTTC. Translated: CATSRSEGERVYGYTF. The chain links TRBV15 to TRBJ1-2; TRBD1 is a possible D gene (6 bases). V shed 5 bases and J shed 4 bases, with 20 bases lying between them. This CDR3 comprises 16 residues. Germline CDR1 is LNHNV and CDR2 is YYDKDF (reference sequence).

The chain links TRBV4-3 to TRBJ2-6, with no clear D. Trimming took 0 bases from V and 0 from J, leaving 15 bases between them. The CDR3 runs to 19 residues. CDR1 and CDR2 from the germline V gene are LGHNA and YSLEER. The CDR3 loop is CASSQDTRPRSSGANVLTF. CDR3 sequence (DNA): TGCGCCAGCAGCCAAGATACGAGGCCCCGGAGCTCTGGGGCCAACGTCCTGACTTTC.

The CDR3 nucleotides read TGTGCCAGCAGTTACAGCGCCCCCCACTTT. Protein product: CASSYSAPHF. This rearrangement joins TRBV6-2 or TRBV6-3 to TRBJ1-6; D is ambiguous. Germline V CDR1 and CDR2: MNHEY, SVGEGT. V was trimmed by 2 bases and J by 18 bases, leaving 8 bases between them. The CDR3 spans 10 residues.

The rearrangement joins TRBV11-2 to TRBJ1-1, with D possibly being TRBD1 (6 bases). Germline CDR1 and CDR2: SGHAT and FQNNGV. The CDR3 sequence is 14 residues long. The ends were cut back, 3 bases at V and 0 bases at J, with 8 bases in the middle. CDR3 coding DNA: TGTGCCAGCAGCTTCGGGGGCCTGAACACTGAAGCTTTCTTT. Its protein is CASSFGGLNTEAFF.

This clone has only one observation. The rearrangement links TRBV6-2 or TRBV6-3 to TRBJ2-7; D is possibly TRBD1 (6 bases). The CDR3 has 15 amino acids. The germline V gene encodes CDR1 MNHEY and CDR2 SVGEGT. Trimming took off 0 bases at V and 4 bases at J, with 13 bases between the two ends. The CDR3 nucleotides are TGTGCCAGCAGTTACTCGCAACAGGGTGGGTACGAGCAGTACTTC. Its translation: CASSYSQQGGYEQYF.

V gene TRBV3-1 (or the pseudogene TRBV3-2) combines with J gene TRBJ1-6, with TRBD1 matching 7 bases. V lost 4 bases to trimming and J lost 3 bases; unmatched junction nucleotides: 3. Germline V gives CDR1 LGHDT, CDR2 YNNKEL (reference sequence). The CDR3 covers 15 residues. DNA for the CDR3: TGTGCCAGCAGCCCCCGGGACAGCTATAATTCACCCCTCCACTTT. It yields the protein CASSPRDSYNSPLHF.

The genes are TRBV30 and TRBJ2-3; no clear D. Trimming stripped 4 bases from V and 4 bases from J, with 6 bases between. Germline CDR1 is GTSNPN and CDR2 is SVGIG (reference sequence). This CDR3 contains 11 residues. This CDR3 reads CAWIRADTQYF. The CDR3 DNA reads TGTGCCTGGATAAGGGCAGATACGCAGTATTTT.

The table lists this clone with a count of one. The J gene is TRBJ1-5, the V gene TRBV6-5; 7 nucleotides agree with TRBD1. The CDR3 runs to 14 residues. Germline V CDR1 and CDR2: MNHEY, SVGAGI. V lost 5 bases, J lost 1 base, and 2 bases stayed unmatched. The CDR3 loop reads CASSPGQSNQPQHF. CDR3 nucleotide sequence: TGTGCCAGCAGTCCGGGACAGAGCAATCAGCCCCAGCATTTT.

The chain uses TRBV7-9 and TRBJ1-1; no reliable D call. Per germline, CDR1 SEHNR and CDR2 FQNEAQ (reference sequence). The CDR3 has 11 amino acids. V gave up 11 bases and J gave up 4 bases, with 11 bases separating them. CDR3 residues: CAGNKGTEAFF. CDR3 bases: TGTGCCGGCAATAAGGGCACTGAAGCTTTCTTT.